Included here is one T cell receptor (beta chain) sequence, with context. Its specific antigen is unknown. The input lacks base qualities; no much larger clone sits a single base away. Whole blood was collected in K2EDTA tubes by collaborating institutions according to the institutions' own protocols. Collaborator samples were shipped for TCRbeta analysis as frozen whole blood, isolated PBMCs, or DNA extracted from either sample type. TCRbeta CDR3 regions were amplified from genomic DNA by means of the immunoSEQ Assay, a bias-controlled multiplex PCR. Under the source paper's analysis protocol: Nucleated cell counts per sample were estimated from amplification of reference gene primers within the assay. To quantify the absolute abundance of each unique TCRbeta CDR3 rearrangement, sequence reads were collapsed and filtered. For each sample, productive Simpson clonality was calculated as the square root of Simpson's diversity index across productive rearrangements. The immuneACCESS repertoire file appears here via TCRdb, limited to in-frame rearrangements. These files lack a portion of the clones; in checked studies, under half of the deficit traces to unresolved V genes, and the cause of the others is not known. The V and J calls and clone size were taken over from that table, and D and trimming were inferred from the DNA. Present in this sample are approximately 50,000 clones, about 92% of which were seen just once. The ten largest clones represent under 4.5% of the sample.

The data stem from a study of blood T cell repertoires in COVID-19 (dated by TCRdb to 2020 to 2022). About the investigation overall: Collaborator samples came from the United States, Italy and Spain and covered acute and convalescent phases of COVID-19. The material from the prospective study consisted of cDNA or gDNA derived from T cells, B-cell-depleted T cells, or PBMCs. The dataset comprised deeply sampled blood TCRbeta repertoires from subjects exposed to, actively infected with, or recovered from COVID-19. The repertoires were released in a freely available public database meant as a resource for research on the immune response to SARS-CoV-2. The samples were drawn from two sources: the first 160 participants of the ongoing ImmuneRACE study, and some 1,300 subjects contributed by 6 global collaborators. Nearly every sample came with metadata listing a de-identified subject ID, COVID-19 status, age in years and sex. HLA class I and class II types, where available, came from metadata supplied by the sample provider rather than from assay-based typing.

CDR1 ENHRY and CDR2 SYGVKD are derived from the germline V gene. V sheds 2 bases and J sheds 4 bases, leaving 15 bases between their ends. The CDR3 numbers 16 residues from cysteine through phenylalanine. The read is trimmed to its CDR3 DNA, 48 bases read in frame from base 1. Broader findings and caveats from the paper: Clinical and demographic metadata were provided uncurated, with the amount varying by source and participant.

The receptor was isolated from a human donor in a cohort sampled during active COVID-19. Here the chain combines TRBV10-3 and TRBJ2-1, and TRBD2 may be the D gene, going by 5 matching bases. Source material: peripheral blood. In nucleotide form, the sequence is TGTGCCATCAGTGAGCCTACTAGAAATCTTTACAATGAGCAGTTCTTC. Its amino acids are CAISEPTRNLYNEQFF.